This T cell receptor (beta chain) was identified during a study of cytomegalovirus exposure and HLA in healthy donors. The PCR had 60 Vbeta and 13 Jbeta primers. Generated by immunoSEQ multiplex PCR, the TCRdb table keeps only in-frame clones and is missing some. The sample gives more than 110,000 clones, about three quarters of which show up once; 13% to 15% is in the top ten. The CDR3 totals 17 residues. V lost 1 base, J lost 0 bases, and 5 bases stayed unmatched. Germline V gene sequence: CDR1 SGDLS, CDR2 YYNGEE. Study-level findings and limits: TRBV6-2, TRBV6-3 and other indistinguishable V segments were excluded.

On this clone: The antigen is undetermined.

This clonotype was obtained from a human donor in good health. Sequenced input: PBMCs. This chain joins TRBV9 and TRBJ2-2, with 8 nucleotides matching TRBD2. CDR3 sequence: CASSVSRGGANTGELFF. CDR3 in DNA: TGTGCCAGCAGCGTAAGCCGGGGGGGCGCGAACACCGGGGAGCTGTTTTTT.